These 3 T cell receptor beta chains originate from one sample sequenced in a study of CD8 T cells in ankylosing spondylitis. A single record per CDR3 protein comes from TCRdb applying MiXCR to the 5' RACE reads. Of just under 350,000 distinct CDR3 sequences listed, over 12% are singletons. Source material: blood, either unsorted or a sorted T cell fraction (not recorded which). These receptors were collected from a male donor with ankylosing spondylitis or in good health (not recorded which).

Concerning this clonotype itself: One end of the junction does not line up with germline, which may come from a read error. CDR3 region: CGSSYSGQGYEQYF. The CDR3 region has the DNA TGTGGCAGCAGTTATAGTGGACAGGGCTACGAGCAGTACTTC. The gene calls are TRBV12-3 or TRBV12-4 and TRBJ2-7; 8 bases align to TRBD1. The length of the CDR3 is 14 residues.

The rearrangement links TRBV5-1 to TRBJ2-5, with D perhaps given as TRBD1 or TRBD2 (5 bases each). CDR1 and CDR2 (germline): SGHRS, YFSETQ. V was trimmed by 0 bases and J by 5 bases, leaving 11 bases between them. The CDR3 spans 14 residues. CDR3 in DNA: TGCGCCAGCAGCTTGGCCATCAGGGAGGAGACCCAGTACTTC. It specifies CASSLAIREETQYF. The full variable domain, rest sourced from reference TRBV5-1 and TRBJ2-5, is KAGVTQTPRYLIKTRGQQVTLSCSPISGHRSVSWYQQTPGQGLQFLFEYFSETQRNKGNFPGRFSGRQFSNSRSEMNVSTLELGDSALYLCASSLAIREETQYFGPGTRLLVL.

This chain links TRBV5-6 with TRBJ2-3, with a possible D match to TRBD2 (5 bases). The V gene lost 1 base and the J gene lost 4 bases, with 19 bases spanning the gap. CDR1 SGHDT and CDR2 YYEEEE come from the germline V gene. This CDR3 is built from 17 residues. CDR3 nucleotides: TGTGCCAGCAGCTTGATGAGGAGGCTAGCCACGGCAGATACGCAGTATTTT. Amino acids: CASSLMRRLATADTQYF. Full variable domain (outside the CDR3, taken from reference TRBV5-6 and TRBJ2-3): DAGVTQSPTHLIKTRGQQVTLRCSPKSGHDTVSWYQQALGQGPQFIFQYYEEEERQRGNFPDRFSGHQFPNYSSELNVNALLLGDSALYLCASSLMRRLATADTQYFGPGTRLTVL.